This TCR beta chain was found in a study of blood T cell repertoires in COVID-19. Background on the study: Italy, Spain and the United States were the sources of the convalescent and acute COVID-19 samples. PBMCs, B-cell-depleted T cells, or T cells provided the cDNA or gDNA that made up the material.

This CDR3 contains 11 residues. Germline loops: CDR1 ENHRY, CDR2 SYGVKD. V lost 11 bases, J lost 8 bases, and 5 bases stayed unmatched. In the source study's methods: By means of reference gene primer amplification, nucleated cell counts were estimated. Repertoires were generated with immunoSEQ multiplex PCR, while TCRdb's copy carries only in-frame clones and drops some. D and trimming were read from the DNA, whereas the V and J calls and clone size are those reported in that table. The repertoire holds more than 10,000 clones, with over 85% as singletons. This chain links TRBV10-3 with TRBJ1-2; 10 nucleotides agree with TRBD1. The clonotype originates from a man between 65 and 80 years old with active COVID-19. Input material: peripheral blood. The CDR3 is CALGTGVGYTF. CDR3 in DNA: TGTGCCCTCGGGACAGGGGTCGGCTACACCTTC.